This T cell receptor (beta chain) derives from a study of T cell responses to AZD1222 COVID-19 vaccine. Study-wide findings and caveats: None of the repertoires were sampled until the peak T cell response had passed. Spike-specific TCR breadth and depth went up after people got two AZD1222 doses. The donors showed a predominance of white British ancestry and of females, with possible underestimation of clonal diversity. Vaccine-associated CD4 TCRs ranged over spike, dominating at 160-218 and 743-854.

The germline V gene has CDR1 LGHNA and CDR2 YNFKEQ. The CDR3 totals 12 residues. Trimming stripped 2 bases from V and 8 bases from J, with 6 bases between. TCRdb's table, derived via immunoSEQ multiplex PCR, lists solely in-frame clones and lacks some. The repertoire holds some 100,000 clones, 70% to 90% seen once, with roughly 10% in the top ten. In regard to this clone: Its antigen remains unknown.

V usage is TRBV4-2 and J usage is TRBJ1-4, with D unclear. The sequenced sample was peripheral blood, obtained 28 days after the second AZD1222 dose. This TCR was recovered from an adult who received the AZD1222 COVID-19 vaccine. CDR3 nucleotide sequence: TGTGCCAGCAGCCAACTAGGCGAAAAACTGTTTTTT. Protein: CASSQLGEKLFF.